This T cell receptor beta chain originates from a study of blood T cell repertoires in COVID-19 (dated by TCRdb to the early 2020s). The study in broad terms: Samples covering the acute and convalescent phases of COVID-19 were provided by collaborators in the United States, Italy and Spain. The material from the prospective study consisted of cDNA or gDNA derived from T cells, B-cell-depleted T cells, or PBMCs. Deeply sampled blood TCRbeta repertoires from subjects exposed to, actively infected with, or recovered from COVID-19 were included in the dataset. The repertoires were released in a freely available public database meant as a resource for research on the immune response to SARS-CoV-2. Samples were obtained from the ongoing ImmuneRACE study (first 160 participants) and from roughly 1,300 subjects provided by 6 global collaborators. Sample metadata almost always included a de-identified subject ID, COVID-19 status, age in years and sex. Where available, HLA class I and class II types were obtained from metadata supplied by the sample provider rather than from assay-based typing.

The collaborating institutions used their own protocols to collect whole blood in K2EDTA tubes. For TCRbeta analysis, collaborators shipped samples in one of three forms: frozen whole blood, isolated PBMCs, or DNA extracted from either of those sample types. The study at large found these results: How much clinical and demographic metadata was included differed by source and by participant, and the metadata was provided uncurated.

Note on this clone: This receptor's antigen is unknown. Qualities for individual bases were not recorded, and no much larger clone is one base off.

The germline ends are 7 bases apart after V is trimmed by 5 bases and J by 2 bases. The CDR3 sequence holds 13 residues, the cysteine and phenylalanine included. Only the CDR3 DNA is retained, 39 bases long and in frame from the first base. Sequences SGHTA (CDR1) and FQGNSA (CDR2) are obtained from the germline V gene. TCRbeta CDR3 regions were amplified from genomic DNA using the immunoSEQ Assay, a bias-controlled multiplex PCR. The paper's processing steps were these. The number of nucleated cells in each sample was estimated by amplification of reference gene primers within the assay. To quantify the absolute abundance of each unique TCRbeta CDR3 rearrangement, sequence reads were collapsed and filtered. For each sample, productive Simpson clonality was calculated as the square root of Simpson's diversity index across productive rearrangements. In TCRdb, the immuneACCESS table is reduced to in-frame sequences with V and J assigned. These tables do not hold every clone; where another copy was compared, an unresolved V gene accounts for under half, and the others remain unexplained. V, J and clone size are taken as reported in that table, and D and trimming were inferred from the DNA itself. A total of some 120,000 clones appear in this sample, more than 75% of them only once. Of the sample, less than 2% is held by the ten largest clones.

The TCR comes from a human donor in a cohort sampled during active COVID-19. This chain is built from TRBV7-2 and TRBJ2-4; TRBD1 is perhaps the D gene, given 5 matching bases. Sequencing used peripheral blood. The bases are TGTGCCAGCAGCCAGGGCTCCAAAAACATTCAGTACTTC. This translates into CASSQGSKNIQYF.